This TCR beta chain was identified in a study of cytomegalovirus exposure and HLA in healthy donors (dated by TCRdb to the late 2010s). Looking at the study overall: According to an earlier analysis of several hundred of the donors, about 179 million T cells yielded over 90 million unique TCR beta sequences and approximately 300 Gb of sequence data. About 300 gigabases of sequencing data and around 80 million unique TCR sequences made up an early release that covered 500 to 650 HLA-typed donors. Of the roughly 430 genotyped donors, roughly 85% fell in the genetic ancestry cluster associated with self-reported Caucasian donors. The aim of the study was to test whether cataloging public T cell receptors could identify signatures of past pathogen exposure. Using immunosequencing, the study profiled T cell repertoires from fewer than 700 subjects and related those repertoires to cytomegalovirus serostatus. Besides the first cohort of roughly 700 subjects, a separate validation cohort made up of over 100 different subjects was used. High-throughput TCR immunosequencing, statistical association of individual TCRs with disease status, and machine learning were combined to predict cytomegalovirus infection status. In a later analysis, previously published TCR beta repertoires from 666 donors were re-analyzed and high-resolution HLA genotyping was added so that TCR occurrence patterns could be studied. Rather than using new phenotypic data, the later analysis identified candidate immune exposures from TCR beta sequences and from how often those sequences occurred across donors. An earlier analysis of fewer than 750 of the donors used high-throughput TCR beta sequencing to judge whether each TCR beta V gene segment behaved as functional or pseudogenic. Donor age, sex, ethnicity and CMV serostatus were compiled together with the repertoire data. Genome-wide SNP genotypes for about three fifths of the roughly 700 donors were used in a later genetic analysis, which treated that subset as a discovery cohort. Every discovery cohort repertoire had been produced on one sequencing platform. Both class I and class II loci were covered by HLA typing, at four-digit resolution. Typing coverage differed by locus: A, B, C, DRB1 and DQB1 were typed in about 620-630 donors, DQA1 in 522, DPA1 in approximately 600, and DPB1 in 472. Four or five DR-DQ haplotypes were treated as single units for association and clustering because of strong linkage in the cohort. Among over 350 genotyped donors of the cohort, an average of around 240,000 unique TCR beta nucleotide sequences were sequenced per donor, around 20% of them non-productive.

The cohort consisted of 670 or so healthy bone marrow donors. At the time of sampling, all cohort members were nominally healthy, though unrecorded immune exposures were likely present. The donor tested CMV seronegative, placing the donor among the 300 to 450 seronegative members of the cohort. Each donor provided a peripheral blood sample, and peripheral blood mononuclear cells were used for TCR beta sequencing. Genomic DNA was extracted from the blood cell samples with the Qiagen DNeasy Blood Extraction Kit. Receptors were amplified or captured by the immunoSEQ multiplex PCR assay. A mixture of 60 forward primers for TCR Vbeta segments and 13 reverse primers for TCR Jbeta segments was used in the multiplex PCR. Amplification of the CDR3 region of rearranged TCR beta genes was performed with a multiplex PCR assay on genomic DNA. Amplified TCR beta libraries were sequenced as 87-base-pair reads on the Illumina HiSeq System. As for the authors' bioinformatics: Across the 500 to 750 repertoires, a later analysis counted tens of millions of unique TCR beta chains, around 11 million of which were shared by at least two donors. A nearest-neighbor algorithm error-corrected the raw reads and collapsed the reads into unique sequences, merging closely related sequences to remove PCR and sequencing errors. Alignment of CDR3 sequences to IMGT reference sequences was used to assign V, D and J gene segments. For a sequence to be retained, at least a six-nucleotide match to both a V gene segment and a J gene segment was required. Rearrangements were classified as productive when the CDR3 lacked stop codons and remained in frame with V and J, and all other rearrangements were classified as non-productive. Following IMGT convention, CDR3 was defined as the stretch from the second conserved V-encoded cysteine to the conserved J-encoded phenylalanine. The earlier analysis of roughly 590 of the donors excluded sequences that lacked an unambiguous match to a single V gene segment. An earlier analysis of almost 600 of the donors classified V segments as functional when productive rearrangements were above 56.7% and as segregating when the standard deviation between donors was above 5%. To diagnose cytomegalovirus status from the catalog of TCR beta chain sequences, a statistical classification framework was built. In a later analysis, TCR nucleotide sequences were compared against IMGT/GENE-DB human TR gene sequences so that V and J genes could be assigned. The TCRdist pipeline was used in a later analysis to assign CDR3 sequences and most-parsimonious VDJ recombination scenarios. In a later analysis, every TCR beta chain was defined by the combination of its CDR3 amino acid sequence and its V-gene family, and reads without a unique V-gene family were dropped. A later analysis removed 592 highly shared, low-generation-probability nucleotide sequences to deal with suspected cross-contamination and a sequencing artifact. In a later analysis, a clonal expansion index was calculated for each public chain from normalized within-repertoire ranks of inferred template counts. A later analysis computed generation probabilities with a VDJ recombination model fitted to out-of-frame rearrangements, and checked the results against IGoR. A later analysis scored TCR-TCR, TCR-HLA and TCR-CMV co-occurrence with hypergeometric tests, applying a repertoire-size bias correction to TCR pairs. A later analysis estimated false discovery rates by permuting HLA or CMV assignments 20 times. A later analysis grouped co-occurring TCRs with DBSCAN, adding TCRdist sequence similarity when clustering within HLA-allele-positive subsets. Repertoires with fewer than 30,000 or more than 120,000 public chains, plus five repertoires with anomalous nucleotide sharing, were excluded from co-occurrence clustering. Here the immuneACCESS table is served through TCRdb, limited to in-frame sequences with V and J called. Missing clones are a known gap in these copies; in checked studies unresolved V genes cover under half, and the rest lacks a known reason. V and J calls and clone size follow that table, whereas D and trimming were derived from the DNA. In all, the sample holds 150,000 to 200,000 clones, and around 78% of those were seen once. Approximately 3.1% of the sample comes from the top ten.

The CDR3 starts with the cysteine, ends with the phenylalanine, and has 13 residues. The only DNA kept is the CDR3, 39 bases in frame from the first base. For this chain, trimming is 3 bases at the V end and 6 bases at the J end, and the number of junction bases without a gene match is 1. CDR1 and CDR2 are read off the germline V gene as SGHNT and YENEEA. What the authors observed across the whole study: A further reported finding was that TCR beta sequences accurately predicted the HLA-A and HLA-B alleles for most subjects in the first cohort. A later analysis associated 15,000 or so TCR beta sequences with specific HLA alleles at a false discovery rate of 0.05. In a later analysis, the rate of TCR association differed among HLA loci, with DRB1 alleles having the most associated TCRs and HLA-C alleles having the fewest. According to the authors, the approach could potentially be generalized to other disease states and immunological phenotypes. This cohort had only TCR beta chains sequenced, and the lack of alpha or paired-chain data limited which features could be detected. In an earlier analysis of 500 to 650 of the donors, most TCR beta V segments appeared in productive rearrangements about 90% or about 30% of the time, broadly matching IMGT annotations. Because counts were too low, about 18 rarely observed V segments, including chromosome 9 orphons, were excluded from the earlier analysis of about 500 of the donors. An association between a missense DCLRE1C variant and V-gene and J-gene trimming of TCR beta chains was found in a later genetic analysis and replicated in an independent cohort. Several of the top co-occurrence clusters appeared to be linked to parvovirus B19, influenza, CMV and Epstein-Barr virus, according to a later analysis. Compared with the roughly 670-donor mean, donors in an Asian-associated ancestry cluster had fewer N-insertions in productive TCRs, according to a later genetic analysis. When HLA alleles, especially DR and DQ, strongly co-occurred, TCR associations were difficult to assign to individual alleles. In the study, approximately 160 TCR beta chains were listed as associated with cytomegalovirus. Linkage disequilibrium might explain the correlated functional status among segregating V segments, but an unknown experimental factor could not be excluded. The 87-base-pair reads could not distinguish some IMGT-functional V segments, including TRBV6-2 and TRBV6-3, so those segments were excluded. A later analysis found that HLA-associated TCR beta chains were more clonally expanded and had lower generation probabilities than equally common non-associated chains. The presence/absence analyses assumed that sequencing depth was roughly uniform across donors, and that assumption may not be true. The classifier was reported to diagnose cytomegalovirus status with high specificity and sensitivity in both the original and validation cohorts. The only immune exposure information available for the cohort was CMV serostatus. A few of the identified cytomegalovirus-associated TCR beta chains were confirmed in vitro to be specific for cytomegalovirus antigens. A later analysis found that most CMV-associated TCR beta chains appeared HLA-restricted, with HLA associations seemingly driven largely by CMV exposure. Across donors, most TCR sequences were observed very rarely, whereas some public TCRs were present in many individuals. HLA typing was unavailable for some donors at each locus, so association tests used only the typed subset. The sequencing pipeline was judged likely to have produced a cluster of highly shared sequence variants as a technical artifact.

To note about this clone: Its antigen is not yet known. Base qualities are not recorded, but no much larger clone differs from it by a single base.

The sequenced sample was PBMCs. The TCR originated in a woman aged 40 to 50 in good health and CMV-seronegative. The chain was built from TRBV11-3 and TRBJ1-1, with 10 bases aligning to TRBD1. The DNA is as follows: TGTGCCAGCAGCTTCGGACAGGGGGCTGAAGCTTTCTTT. This sequence encodes CASSFGQGAEAFF.